The rows below give T cell receptor beta chains drawn from one sample of a study of T cells in Graves' hyperthyroidism and ophthalmopathy. TCRdb re-derived calls from the multiplex PCR reads in MiXCR, one entry per CDR3 protein. The data show about 300,000 distinct CDR3 sequences, roughly 18% seen once. What was sequenced was blood. The receptors here all came from a man aged 45 to 65 with Graves' ophthalmopathy. CDR3s include the opening cysteine and the closing phenylalanine or tryptophan. The D gene is left open where the match is weak. Size values are once, few and many counts, or a class for expanded clones, and some rows have none.

v_gene: TRBV30
abundance: .
d_gene: .
j_gene: TRBJ2-3
CDR3aa: CAWSVLAGSNTQYF
CDR3nt: TGTGCCTGGAGTGTACTCGCGGGGTCCAATACGCAGTATTTT

v_gene: TRBV9
abundance: many
d_gene: TRBD2
j_gene: TRBJ2-1
CDR3aa: CASSVGVAGWTEQFF
CDR3nt: TGTGCCAGCAGCGTAGGGGTAGCGGGATGGACTGAGCAGTTCTTC

v_gene: TRBV7-9
abundance: many
d_gene: .
j_gene: TRBJ2-7
CDR3aa: CASSLDQSYEQYF
CDR3nt: TGTGCCAGCAGCTTGGACCAATCTTACGAGCAGTACTTC

v_gene: TRBV5-6
abundance: .
d_gene: .
j_gene: TRBJ1-6
CDR3aa: CASSLEAFTNSPLHF
CDR3nt: TGTGCCAGCAGCTTGGAGGCATTTACTAATTCACCCCTCCACTTT

v_gene: TRBV11-1
abundance: many
d_gene: .
j_gene: TRBJ2-1
CDR3aa: CASSSPRSYNEQFF
CDR3nt: TGTGCCAGCAGCTCCCCCCGCTCCTACAATGAGCAGTTCTTC

v_gene: TRBV11-2
abundance: many
d_gene: .
j_gene: TRBJ2-5
CDR3aa: CASSSGYQETQYF
CDR3nt: TGTGCCAGCAGCTCAGGGTACCAAGAGACCCAGTACTTC

v_gene: TRBV24-1
abundance: once
d_gene: TRBD1
j_gene: TRBJ2-7
CDR3aa: CATRGQGTSEQYF
CDR3nt: TGTGCCACCAGGGGACAGGGGACCTCCGAGCAGTACTTC

v_gene: TRBV5-1
abundance: many
d_gene: TRBD2
j_gene: TRBJ2-1
CDR3aa: CASKQAPGLANNEQFF
CDR3nt: TGCGCCAGCAAACAGGCACCGGGACTAGCCAACAATGAGCAGTTCTTC

v_gene: TRBV28
abundance: .
d_gene: .
j_gene: TRBJ1-2
CDR3aa: CASSLATALLNYGYTF
CDR3nt: TGTGCCAGCAGTTTAGCAACAGCCCTACTTAACTATGGCTACACCTTC

v_gene: TRBV27
abundance: .
d_gene: TRBD1
j_gene: TRBJ1-4
CDR3aa: CASRSQGINSKLFF
CDR3nt: TGTGCCAGCAGGTCACAGGGGATAAATTCAAAACTGTTTTTT

v_gene: TRBV5-5
abundance: .
d_gene: TRBD2
j_gene: TRBJ2-3
CDR3aa: CASSVEIAGGPGMQYF
CDR3nt: TGTGCCAGCAGCGTCGAAATAGCGGGAGGGCCGGGTATGCAGTATTTT

v_gene: TRBV28
abundance: few
d_gene: .
j_gene: TRBJ2-7
CDR3aa: CASSLITPYEQYF
CDR3nt: TGTGCCAGCAGTCTCATTACCCCTTACGAGCAGTACTTC

v_gene: TRBV20-1
abundance: .
d_gene: .
j_gene: TRBJ2-3
CDR3aa: CSARDQASSDTQYF
CDR3nt: TGCAGTGCTAGAGATCAGGCTAGCTCGGATACGCAGTATTTT

v_gene: TRBV10-3
abundance: .
d_gene: .
j_gene: TRBJ2-2
CDR3aa: CAIRLLDTGELFF
CDR3nt: TGTGCCATCCGACTACTAGACACCGGGGAGCTGTTTTTT

v_gene: TRBV30
abundance: .
d_gene: .
j_gene: TRBJ1-4
CDR3aa: CAWTPVRAGEKLFF
CDR3nt: TGTGCCTGGACCCCGGTCAGGGCGGGAGAAAAACTGTTTTTT

v_gene: TRBV10-3
abundance: few
d_gene: .
j_gene: TRBJ1-1
CDR3aa: CAISDLPGPRPDTEAFF
CDR3nt: TGTGCCATCAGTGACCTCCCGGGCCCCAGGCCGGACACTGAAGCTTTCTTT

v_gene: TRBV4-2
abundance: few
d_gene: TRBD2
j_gene: TRBJ2-7
CDR3aa: CASSQDRSGRASYEQYF
CDR3nt: TGTGCCAGCAGCCAAGATCGTAGCGGGAGGGCCTCCTACGAGCAGTACTTC

v_gene: TRBV7-9
abundance: few
d_gene: .
j_gene: TRBJ1-5
CDR3aa: CASSSDNQPQHF
CDR3nt: TGTGCCAGCAGCTCCGACAATCAGCCCCAGCATTTT

v_gene: TRBV20-1
abundance: many
d_gene: TRBD1
j_gene: TRBJ1-1
CDR3aa: CSARGPGGLNTEAFF
CDR3nt: TGCAGTGCTAGAGGTCCAGGGGGGTTGAACACTGAAGCTTTCTTT

v_gene: TRBV29-1
abundance: .
d_gene: .
j_gene: TRBJ2-5
CDR3aa: CSVELRVQETQYF
CDR3nt: TGCAGCGTTGAATTGAGGGTTCAAGAGACCCAGTACTTC

v_gene: TRBV28
abundance: .
d_gene: TRBD1
j_gene: TRBJ2-7
CDR3aa: CASRTDRGAYEQYF
CDR3nt: TGTGCCAGCAGGACCGACAGGGGGGCCTACGAGCAGTACTTC

v_gene: TRBV28
abundance: few
d_gene: .
j_gene: TRBJ2-7
CDR3aa: CASSQETYEQYF
CDR3nt: TGTGCCAGCAGCCAAGAAACCTACGAGCAGTACTTC

v_gene: TRBV7-2
abundance: .
d_gene: TRBD2
j_gene: TRBJ2-1
CDR3aa: CASSSTSGRGNKQFF
CDR3nt: TGTGCCAGCAGCTCGACTAGCGGGAGAGGGAATAAGCAGTTCTTC

v_gene: TRBV6-1
abundance: few
d_gene: .
j_gene: TRBJ1-5
CDR3aa: CASSSTPWGNQPQHF
CDR3nt: TGTGCCAGCAGTTCTACCCCCTGGGGCAATCAGCCCCAGCATTTT

v_gene: TRBV28
abundance: .
d_gene: .
j_gene: TRBJ1-1
CDR3aa: CAGSPSGGITEAFF
CDR3nt: TGTGCCGGCAGTCCCTCTGGGGGGATCACTGAAGCTTTCTTT

v_gene: TRBV6-1
abundance: many
d_gene: TRBD1
j_gene: TRBJ1-5
CDR3aa: CASSGVDRASSNQPQHF
CDR3nt: TGTGCCAGCAGTGGTGTGGACAGGGCGTCTAGCAATCAGCCCCAGCATTTT

v_gene: TRBV27
abundance: many
d_gene: TRBD2
j_gene: TRBJ2-3
CDR3aa: CASTQSGGRGMSNLDTQYF
CDR3nt: TGTGCCAGCACCCAGAGCGGGGGACGCGGGATGAGCAATTTAGATACGCAGTATTTT

v_gene: TRBV20-1
abundance: many
d_gene: .
j_gene: TRBJ2-7
CDR3aa: CSLLPRTYPYEQYF
CDR3nt: TGCAGCCTCCTCCCCCGGACCTACCCCTACGAGCAGTACTTC

v_gene: TRBV4-1
abundance: .
d_gene: .
j_gene: TRBJ1-2
CDR3aa: CASSQDRRIDGYTF
CDR3nt: TGCGCCAGCAGCCAAGACAGGAGGATAGATGGCTACACCTTC

v_gene: TRBV19
abundance: few
d_gene: TRBD2
j_gene: TRBJ2-1
CDR3aa: CASSIYASGVQGDEQFF
CDR3nt: TGTGCCAGTAGTATTTATGCTAGCGGTGTGCAGGGAGATGAGCAGTTCTTC

v_gene: TRBV7-3
abundance: few
d_gene: TRBD1
j_gene: TRBJ2-4
CDR3aa: CASSQNSPGQGNIQYF
CDR3nt: TGTGCCAGCAGCCAAAATTCCCCGGGACAGGGTAACATTCAGTACTTC

v_gene: TRBV30
abundance: many
d_gene: .
j_gene: TRBJ2-3
CDR3aa: CAWSVGAQNTDTQYF
CDR3nt: TGTGCCTGGAGTGTAGGGGCACAGAACACAGATACGCAGTATTTT

v_gene: TRBV5-1
abundance: .
d_gene: TRBD1
j_gene: TRBJ1-3
CDR3aa: CASSRDRVGGNTIYF
CDR3nt: TGCGCCAGCAGCCGGGACAGGGTCGGCGGAAACACCATATATTTT

v_gene: TRBV7-2
abundance: many
d_gene: TRBD1
j_gene: TRBJ1-3
CDR3aa: CASSRDSYSGNTIYF
CDR3nt: TGTGCCAGCAGCCGGGACAGTTACTCTGGAAACACCATATATTTT

v_gene: TRBV12-3/TRBV12-4
abundance: many
d_gene: TRBD2
j_gene: TRBJ2-1
CDR3aa: CASSSRLAGANEQFF
CDR3nt: TGTGCCAGCAGTTCTAGGCTAGCGGGAGCGAATGAGCAGTTCTTC

v_gene: TRBV28
abundance: .
d_gene: .
j_gene: TRBJ1-5
CDR3aa: CASSPDRINQPQHF
CDR3nt: TGTGCCAGCAGTCCGGACAGAATTAATCAGCCCCAGCATTTT

v_gene: TRBV29-1
abundance: .
d_gene: TRBD1
j_gene: TRBJ2-3
CDR3aa: CSAGQGATRTDTQYF
CDR3nt: TGCAGCGCTGGACAGGGGGCAACGAGAACAGATACGCAGTATTTT

v_gene: TRBV10-3
abundance: many
d_gene: TRBD2
j_gene: TRBJ2-7
CDR3aa: CAISESGLAGDEQYF
CDR3nt: TGTGCCATCAGTGAGTCGGGACTAGCGGGAGATGAGCAGTACTTC

v_gene: TRBV28
abundance: many
d_gene: TRBD1
j_gene: TRBJ2-7
CDR3aa: CASHSDRGYEQYF
CDR3nt: TGTGCCAGCCACTCGGACAGGGGGTACGAGCAGTACTTC

v_gene: TRBV30
abundance: many
d_gene: TRBD2
j_gene: TRBJ2-1
CDR3aa: CAWSITSGSGNEQFF
CDR3nt: TGTGCCTGGAGTATAACTAGCGGGAGTGGAAATGAGCAGTTCTTC

v_gene: TRBV3-1
abundance: .
d_gene: .
j_gene: TRBJ2-7
CDR3aa: CASSRSTGQEQYF
CDR3nt: TGTGCCAGCAGCCGCAGCACAGGGCAAGAGCAGTACTTC

v_gene: TRBV12-3/TRBV12-4
abundance: many
d_gene: .
j_gene: TRBJ2-7
CDR3aa: CASSLGPPGGTSSEQYF
CDR3nt: TGTGCCAGCAGTTTAGGACCCCCTGGGGGGACCTCCTCCGAGCAGTACTTC

v_gene: TRBV28
abundance: .
d_gene: .
j_gene: TRBJ2-6
CDR3aa: CASSWQGRANVLTF
CDR3nt: TGTGCCAGCAGTTGGCAGGGTAGGGCCAACGTCCTGACTTTC

v_gene: TRBV20-1
abundance: few
d_gene: .
j_gene: TRBJ1-6
CDR3aa: CSASARGGNNSPLHF
CDR3nt: TGCAGTGCTAGCGCGCGTGGAGGGAATAATTCACCCCTCCACTTT

v_gene: TRBV29-1
abundance: many
d_gene: .
j_gene: TRBJ1-3
CDR3aa: CSAAPSAGGNTIYF
CDR3nt: TGCAGCGCAGCACCCTCCGCGGGCGGAAACACCATATATTTT

v_gene: TRBV6-2/TRBV6-3
abundance: many
d_gene: .
j_gene: TRBJ1-1
CDR3aa: CASSYSTRAFF
CDR3nt: TGTGCCAGCAGTTACTCGACGCGAGCTTTCTTT

v_gene: TRBV11-3
abundance: many
d_gene: .
j_gene: TRBJ2-3
CDR3aa: CASSPGQQYTDTQYF
CDR3nt: TGTGCCAGCAGCCCGGGGCAACAGTACACAGATACGCAGTATTTT